This T cell receptor beta chain comes out of a study of OX40 agonist ivuxolimab in advanced cancers. Study-level results: Those patients achieving a partial response at 0.1-3.0 mg/kg showed among the lowest clonal expansion. Dosing at 0.1 to 3.0 mg/kg was accompanied by clonal expansion of CD4+ and CD8+ blood T cells by week 6.

At cycle 4 day 1, cycle 7 day 1, and baseline, blood was sampled. This clone has just a few counts. Its antigen is as yet unknown. V lost 5 bases, J lost 0 bases, and 17 bases lay in between. The CDR3 has 16 amino acids. CDR1 SQVTM and CDR2 ANQGSEA come from the germline V gene. The assay was immunoSEQ multiplex PCR, and TCRdb's table has in-frame clones only and misses some. The sample records roughly 81,000 clones, around 94% being singletons. The sequenced sample was CD4+ or CD8+ T cells sorted from blood, obtained in a trial of the OX40 agonist ivuxolimab. The chain carries TRBV29-1 and TRBJ1-3; possibly TRBD1 for D (5 bases). The source of this sequence is an adult with an advanced solid tumor such as melanoma, head and neck, liver or kidney cancer. CDR3 in amino acids: CSVWDSGTSSGNTIYF. Written as DNA, the CDR3 is TGCAGCGTTTGGGACTCCGGGACTAGCTCTGGAAACACCATATATTTT.